The rows below give T cell receptor beta chains drawn from one sample of a study of shared clonotypes between healthy human individuals. Produced via immunoSEQ multiplex PCR; TCRdb's table is partial and in-frame only. Of fewer than 550,000 clones in the sample, about 75% are singletons; the top ten hold roughly an eighth. Sample: PBMCs. These receptors originate from a woman aged 40-49 years in good health. Some clones in this sample may be carry-over from other donors' samples. Both conserved end residues are part of each CDR3. The D gene is left open where the match is weak. Rows give clone size only sometimes, using once, few, many, or a class for an expanded clone.

size: -
V: TRBV11-3
J: TRBJ2-3
D: -
DNA: TGTGCCAGCAGCTTAGGTCTCGGTACAGATACGCAGTATTTT
CDR3: CASSLGLGTDTQYF

size: -
V: TRBV6-6
J: TRBJ2-2
D: -
DNA: TGTGCCAGCAGTACTAACTTAGCCGGGGAGCTGTTTTTT
CDR3: CASSTNLAGELFF

size: -
V: TRBV5-5
J: TRBJ2-7
D: -
DNA: TGTGCCAGCAGCTTGGCCGGGCTTGACGAGCAGTACTTC
CDR3: CASSLAGLDEQYF

size: -
V: TRBV12-1
J: TRBJ2-7
D: -
DNA: TGTGCCAGCAGCTTAAAAGACACACTGGCCTACGAGCAGTACTTC
CDR3: CASSLKDTLAYEQYF

size: -
V: TRBV5-1
J: TRBJ2-1
D: -
DNA: TGCGCCAGCAGAGGGGGTGAAAATGAGCAGTTCTTC
CDR3: CASRGGENEQFF

size: few
V: TRBV5-1
J: TRBJ1-1
D: -
DNA: TGCGCCAGCAGCTTGGTTTTGGGGGAGAAGAACACTGAAGCTTTCTTT
CDR3: CASSLVLGEKNTEAFF

size: -
V: TRBV7-3
J: TRBJ2-1
D: TRBD2
DNA: TGTGCCAGCAGCTTGGTGGGAGGGGCTTACAATGAGCAGTTCTTC
CDR3: CASSLVGGAYNEQFF

size: -
V: TRBV11-2
J: TRBJ2-7
D: TRBD2
DNA: TGTGCCAGCAGCCCGTGGACTAGCGGGAGCTCCTACGAGCAGTACTTC
CDR3: CASSPWTSGSSYEQYF

size: -
V: TRBV4-1
J: TRBJ1-1
D: -
DNA: TGCGCCAGCAGCCGCGCAGGAATGAACACTGAAGCTTTCTTT
CDR3: CASSRAGMNTEAFF

size: -
V: TRBV7-2
J: TRBJ2-3
D: -
DNA: TGTGCCAGCAGCTTAGCTCAAAGGACGACCGGGGAGTATTTT
CDR3: CASSLAQRTTGEYF

size: -
V: TRBV19
J: TRBJ2-2
D: -
DNA: TGTGCCAGTAGTATAAGAGTTTATGCTCGACAGCCGGGGAACACCGGGGAGCTGTTTTTT
CDR3: CASSIRVYARQPGNTGELFF

size: -
V: TRBV19
J: TRBJ2-1
D: -
DNA: TGTGCCAGTAGAACCGGGACACCCTACAATGAGCAGTTCTTC
CDR3: CASRTGTPYNEQFF

size: -
V: TRBV2
J: TRBJ2-2
D: -
DNA: TGTGCCAGCAGCGGGGTGGGGGACGGGGAGCTGTTTTTT
CDR3: CASSGVGDGELFF

size: -
V: TRBV19
J: TRBJ1-2
D: TRBD1
DNA: TGTGCCAGTAGCATCGACAGGGGCCTCTATGGCTACACCTTC
CDR3: CASSIDRGLYGYTF

size: -
V: TRBV5-1
J: TRBJ2-3
D: -
DNA: TGCGCCAGCAGCTTACGCCCGAGTTCTGGCGCAGATACGCAGTATTTT
CDR3: CASSLRPSSGADTQYF

size: -
V: TRBV28
J: TRBJ2-2
D: -
DNA: TGTGCCAGCAGGCCCAGACCGGGTTGGAGCACCGGGGAGCTGTTTTTT
CDR3: CASRPRPGWSTGELFF

size: -
V: TRBV28
J: TRBJ2-7
D: TRBD1
DNA: TGTGCCAGCAGCTTGGGGACAGGGGGCAGCTACGAGCAGTACTTC
CDR3: CASSLGTGGSYEQYF

size: -
V: TRBV27
J: TRBJ2-1
D: TRBD2
DNA: TGTGCCAGCAGTTTCGTCGGGACTAGTAATGAGCAGTTCTTC
CDR3: CASSFVGTSNEQFF

size: -
V: TRBV7-2
J: TRBJ1-1
D: TRBD1
DNA: TGTGCCAGCAGCCCGAGACAGGGGCGAAACACTGAAGCTTTCTTT
CDR3: CASSPRQGRNTEAFF

size: -
V: TRBV4-1
J: TRBJ2-1
D: TRBD2
DNA: TGCGCCAGCAGCCGAGGACTAGCGGGAACCAGCTCCTACAATGAGCAGTTCTTC
CDR3: CASSRGLAGTSSYNEQFF

size: -
V: TRBV10-3
J: TRBJ2-7
D: -
DNA: TGTGCCATCAGTGGACGTAGGTCCGACTACGAGCAGTACTTC
CDR3: CAISGRRSDYEQYF

size: -
V: TRBV7-9
J: TRBJ1-2
D: -
DNA: TGTGCCAGCAGCTTAGAGGAGGGGATCTATGGCTACACCTTC
CDR3: CASSLEEGIYGYTF

size: once
V: TRBV7-2
J: TRBJ2-1
D: TRBD2
DNA: TGTGCCAGCAGCCCGGGGGCGGGAGGCTCCTACAATGAGCAGTTCTTC
CDR3: CASSPGAGGSYNEQFF

size: few
V: TRBV28
J: TRBJ1-3
D: -
DNA: TGTGCCAGCAGCCCCAACGGACGAAACACCATATATTTT
CDR3: CASSPNGRNTIYF

size: -
V: TRBV7-2
J: TRBJ2-1
D: -
DNA: TGTGCCAGCAGCTGGACTGTGCGGGGATACAATGAGCAGTTCTTC
CDR3: CASSWTVRGYNEQFF

size: -
V: TRBV13
J: TRBJ2-7
D: TRBD2
DNA: TGTGCCAGCAGCTTAGGCGTTCGGCGGGAGAGGCCCTACGAGCAGTACTTC
CDR3: CASSLGVRRERPYEQYF

size: -
V: TRBV18
J: TRBJ2-1
D: -
DNA: TGTGCCAGCTCACCACCGGAGGGGGTCTCCTACAATGAGCAGTTCTTC
CDR3: CASSPPEGVSYNEQFF

size: many
V: TRBV28
J: TRBJ2-3
D: TRBD2
DNA: TGTGCCAGCAGGGGAAGCGGGAGACGAGACACAGATACGCAGTATTTT
CDR3: CASRGSGRRDTDTQYF

size: -
V: TRBV25-1
J: TRBJ2-7
D: TRBD1
DNA: TGTGCCAGCAGTGCCCTCGGGACAGCTACCTACGAGCAGTACTTC
CDR3: CASSALGTATYEQYF

size: -
V: TRBV4-1
J: TRBJ2-7
D: TRBD1
DNA: TGCGCCAGCAGCCGAGGGACAGGGGACGCCTACGAGCAGTACTTC
CDR3: CASSRGTGDAYEQYF

size: -
V: TRBV9
J: TRBJ1-5
D: TRBD1
DNA: TGTGCCAGCAGCGTTGGGACAGGGGGGCAGCCCCAGCATTTT
CDR3: CASSVGTGGQPQHF

size: -
V: TRBV28
J: TRBJ1-2
D: -
DNA: TGTGCCAGCAGTTTATCGGGGGGCGTAAGTGGCTACACCTTC
CDR3: CASSLSGGVSGYTF

size: -
V: TRBV7-6
J: TRBJ2-5
D: -
DNA: TGTGCCAGCAGCCGAGGGGCGGAGACCCAGTACTTC
CDR3: CASSRGAETQYF

size: -
V: TRBV4-1
J: TRBJ2-2
D: -
DNA: TGCGCCAGCAGCCAACGGCCCGGGGAGCTGTTTTTT
CDR3: CASSQRPGELFF

size: -
V: TRBV29-1
J: TRBJ2-5
D: -
DNA: TGCAGCGGCGGACAAGTAGAGACCCAGTACTTC
CDR3: CSGGQVETQYF

size: -
V: TRBV14
J: TRBJ2-5
D: TRBD1
DNA: TGTGCCAGCAGCCGGGACAGGGGAAGAGAGACCCAGTACTTC
CDR3: CASSRDRGRETQYF

size: -
V: TRBV30
J: TRBJ2-5
D: TRBD2
DNA: TGTGCCTGGAGTGTACGAAGGGGGCTCGTAGGACTAGCGGGAGAGACCCAGTACTTC
CDR3: CAWSVRRGLVGLAGETQYF

size: -
V: TRBV28
J: TRBJ1-6
D: TRBD1
DNA: TGTGCCAGCAGCCCCATCGACAGGGATAATTCACCCCTCCACTTT
CDR3: CASSPIDRDNSPLHF

size: -
V: TRBV6-1
J: TRBJ2-7
D: -
DNA: TGTGCCAGCAGTGAAACGCCGCCGCTCGGGCAGTACTTC
CDR3: CASSETPPLGQYF

size: -
V: TRBV5-1
J: TRBJ1-5
D: -
DNA: TGCGCCAGCAGCTTGGCTGGGGGCAATCAGCCCCAGCATTTT
CDR3: CASSLAGGNQPQHF

size: -
V: TRBV19
J: TRBJ2-7
D: TRBD1
DNA: TGTGCCAGTAGAGGGACAGGGGAGATAGACGAGCAGTACTTT
CDR3: CASRGTGEIDEQYF

size: -
V: TRBV11-2
J: TRBJ2-1
D: -
DNA: TGTGCCAGCAGCTTAGCGGACGGTAATGAGCAGTTCTTC
CDR3: CASSLADGNEQFF

size: -
V: TRBV2
J: TRBJ2-5
D: -
DNA: TGTGCCAGCAGTGTAGGACGGGTAGGGGAGACCCAGTACTTC
CDR3: CASSVGRVGETQYF

size: -
V: TRBV27
J: TRBJ1-1
D: -
DNA: TGTGCCAGCAGTTTATACGCGGGAGCTAAGCCTGAAGCTTTCTTT
CDR3: CASSLYAGAKPEAFF

size: -
V: TRBV9
J: TRBJ1-3
D: -
DNA: TGTGCCAGCAGCGTAGTCCCGACTGATCACTCTGGAAACACCATATATTTT
CDR3: CASSVVPTDHSGNTIYF

size: once
V: TRBV5-6
J: TRBJ2-7
D: -
DNA: TGTGCCAGCAGCACCCAAACAGAAGCCGCCTACGAGCAGTACTTC
CDR3: CASSTQTEAAYEQYF

size: once
V: TRBV7-2
J: TRBJ2-3
D: -
DNA: TGTGCCAGCAGCTTACAGGAAACGCAGTATTTT
CDR3: CASSLQETQYF

size: -
V: TRBV6-6
J: TRBJ2-2
D: -
DNA: TGTGCCAGCAGTTATTCGCGCGCGGGGACCGGGGAGCTGTTTTTT
CDR3: CASSYSRAGTGELFF

size: -
V: TRBV30
J: TRBJ2-7
D: TRBD1
DNA: TGTGCCTGGATCCGGGACAGGACGGGCGAGCAGTACTTC
CDR3: CAWIRDRTGEQYF

size: -
V: TRBV5-1
J: TRBJ1-5
D: -
DNA: TGCGCCGGCAGCTTGGGTGGGACCGGTGGCGGTGAGCCCCAGCATTTT
CDR3: CAGSLGGTGGGEPQHF

size: few
V: TRBV28
J: TRBJ1-3
D: -
DNA: TGTGCCAGCAGGGGGGGGCCAAACACCATATATTTT
CDR3: CASRGGPNTIYF

size: -
V: TRBV20-1
J: TRBJ2-3
D: -
DNA: TGCAGTGCTGGCATGACAGATACGCAGTATTTT
CDR3: CSAGMTDTQYF

size: -
V: TRBV4-3
J: TRBJ2-3
D: -
DNA: TGCGCCAGCAGCCAAGTTCTGGGAGGTAGCACAGATACGCAGTATTTT
CDR3: CASSQVLGGSTDTQYF

size: -
V: TRBV18
J: TRBJ2-1
D: TRBD2
DNA: TGTGCCAGCTCACAGCGAAGCGGGAGGGCCGGGGACAATGAGCAGTTCTTC
CDR3: CASSQRSGRAGDNEQFF